The T cell receptor beta chain described here comes from a study of neurological immune-mediated disorders. Findings and caveats of the study: HTLV-1-associated myelopathy had the most TCR clonal expansion, while multiple sclerosis had the least, a level that fell below healthy controls.

The ends were cut back, 2 bases at V and 1 base at J, with 9 bases in the middle. Germline V gene data show CDR1 as SGHRS and CDR2 as YFSETQ. The CDR3 has 14 amino acids. Synthesis of cDNA used 5'RACE (with 10-nucleotide random UMIs). TCRdb reprocessed the 5' RACE reads via MiXCR and lists one record per CDR3 protein. The repertoire includes about 35,000 distinct CDR3 sequences, 3% to 4.5% of them detected once, and less than 2.5% sits in the top ten. This clonotype has a count of ten or more. Its specificity is unknown. Specimen: PBMCs. The chain links TRBV5-1 to TRBJ1-1; tentative D call: TRBD1 (5 bases). The receptor was isolated from a man aged 25-40 years with multiple sclerosis. CDR3 loop: CASSFGDRNTEAFF. The CDR3 nucleotides are TGCGCCAGCAGCTTTGGAGACAGGAACACTGAAGCTTTCTTT.